The 27 T cell receptor beta chains reported below all come from one sample, sequenced in a study of T cell responses to AZD1222 COVID-19 vaccine. Profiling relied on immunoSEQ multiplex PCR, and the TCRdb table lists in-frame clones only, not all of them. The sample consists of about 160,000 clones, roughly nine tenths of them appearing once. Sequenced material: peripheral blood, taken 28 days after the second AZD1222 dose. These receptors all stem from an adult who received the AZD1222 COVID-19 vaccine.

V usage is TRBV10-1 and J usage is TRBJ1-5; maybe TRBD1 (6 bases). The CDR3 is made up of 15 amino acids. V lost 4 bases and J lost 6, with 16 bases in between. From germline, CDR1 is WNHNN and CDR2 SYGVQD (reference sequence). This chain's CDR3 is CASSGRGGQGQPQHF. CDR3 nucleotides: TGCGCCAGCAGTGGGCGAGGGGGGCAGGGTCAGCCCCAGCATTTT.

The rearrangement links TRBV19 to TRBJ1-3, with TRBD1 matching 9 bases. With 5 bases clipped from V and 7 bases from J, the junction kept 9 bases outside the gene matches. This CDR3 spans 15 amino acids. Germline CDR1 and CDR2: LNHDA and SQIVND (reference sequence). The CDR3 DNA is TGTGCCAGTAGTGCCACCGGGACAGGGTCCAACACCATATATTTT. Amino acids: CASSATGTGSNTIYF.

The rearrangement links TRBV18 to TRBJ1-2; TRBD1 matches 7 bases. After removal of 2 bases from V and 3 bases from J, the junction contained 6 bases not matched to a gene. CDR1 is KGHSH, CDR2 LQKENI, per germline. This CDR3 has 15 residues. This CDR3 is CASSPLGGKDYGYTF. CDR3 in DNA: TGTGCCAGCTCACCATTAGGGGGCAAGGACTATGGCTACACCTTC.

CDR3 DNA sequence: TGTGCCAGCAGCTCTCAGGGGGCCGAGCAGTACTTC. Encoded protein: CASSSQGAEQYF. This chain connects TRBV5-6 to TRBJ2-7; TRBD1 aligns across 8 bases. The CDR3 is made up of 12 amino acids. V lost 3 bases to trimming and J lost 6 bases; unmatched junction nucleotides: 2. CDR1 SGHDT and CDR2 YYEEEE come from the germline V gene. The full variable domain, rest sourced from reference TRBV5-6 and TRBJ2-7, is DAGVTQSPTHLIKTRGQQVTLRCSPKSGHDTVSWYQQALGQGPQFIFQYYEEEERQRGNFPDRFSGHQFPNYSSELNVNALLLGDSALYLCASSSQGAEQYFGPGTRLTVT.

This chain uses TRBV30 with TRBJ1-1; D remains ambiguous. This CDR3 has 14 residues. Germline V gene lookup returns CDR1 GTSNPN and CDR2 SVGIG (reference sequence). Between the trimmed V and J ends, which lost 0 bases and 1 base, there was a span of 9 bases. CDR3 DNA: TGTGCCTGGAGTGTATGGGGAGGGAACACTGAAGCTTTCTTT. This gives the protein CAWSVWGGNTEAFF.

V usage is TRBV6-2 or TRBV6-3 and J usage is TRBJ1-6; 9 positions agree with TRBD1. The V and J ends lost 6 bases and 7 bases, in that order; junction bases with no gene match: 13. There are 17 residues in the CDR3. Per the germline V gene, CDR1 is MNHEY and CDR2 is SVGEGT. CDR3 bases: TGTGCCAGCAGCCTCGAACCTGGACAGGGGAAGAATTCACCCCTCCACTTT. It encodes CASSLEPGQGKNSPLHF.

The CDR3, as DNA: TGTGCCAGCAGTTCTACAGGGGACGCACAGCCCCAGCATTTT. Protein sequence: CASSSTGDAQPQHF. The chain carries TRBV6-5 and TRBJ1-5, with 7 bases lining up with TRBD1. The CDR3 extends over 14 amino acids. Per germline, CDR1 MNHEY and CDR2 SVGAGI. Trimming took 4 bases from V and 7 from J; bases not matched to a gene: 7.

This chain connects TRBV5-6 to TRBJ2-5; D is possibly TRBD1 (5 bases). Trimming left V 1 base short and J 2 bases short, with 12 bases between. Germline V gene sequence: CDR1 SGHDT, CDR2 YYEEEE. The CDR3 is 15 residues long. Here the CDR3 DNA reads TGTGCCAGCAGCTTGTTCACTGGGGCACAAGAGACCCAGTACTTC. This translates into CASSLFTGAQETQYF.

The chain employs TRBV5-4 and TRBJ2-1, with TRBD2 identical over 7 bases. CDR1 is SGHNT and CDR2 is YYREEE in the germline V gene (reference sequence). This CDR3 is built from 15 residues. Trimming removed 1 base from V and 6 bases from J; junction bases left unmatched: 7. The CDR3 sequence is CASSLSAGVSNEQFF. CDR3 nucleotide sequence: TGTGCCAGCAGCTTGTCGGCGGGAGTGTCCAATGAGCAGTTCTTC. The full variable domain, rest sourced from reference TRBV5-4 and TRBJ2-1, is ETGVTQSPTHLIKTRGQQVTLRCSSQSGHNTVSWYQQALGQGPQFIFQYYREEENGRGNFPPRFSGLQFPNYSSELNVNALELDDSALYLCASSLSAGVSNEQFFGPGTRLTVL.

The CDR3 is CASSNRDHSYEQYF. CDR3 sequence (DNA): TGTGCCAGCAGCAACCGGGACCACTCCTACGAGCAGTACTTC. The chain links TRBV6-2 or TRBV6-3 to TRBJ2-7; the D gene could be TRBD1 or TRBD2 (5 bases each). Looked up from germline, CDR1 is MNHEY and CDR2 is SVGEGT. V lost 6 bases to trimming and J lost 0 bases, with 12 bases between them. There are 14 residues in the CDR3.

The chain carries TRBV5-4 and TRBJ2-1; D is uncertain. Germline CDR1 reads SGHNT; CDR2 reads YYREEE (reference sequence). The V end was cut by 2 bases, the J end by 5 bases, with 11 bases between. The CDR3 runs 14 residues. CDR3: CASSLKTADNEQFF. For the CDR3, the DNA is TGTGCCAGCAGCTTAAAGACCGCCGACAATGAGCAGTTCTTC.

A few counts support this clone. This chain joins TRBV6-1 and TRBJ1-3; D is uncertain. This CDR3 region has 12 residues. Trimming cost V 1 base and J 10 bases, with 8 bases left between them. Germline V lookup: CDR1 MNHNS, CDR2 SASEGT. This chain's CDR3 is CASSEDGDTIYF. The CDR3 DNA reads TGTGCCAGCAGTGAAGATGGGGATACCATATATTTT.

This clone has only a few counts. This rearrangement joins TRBV7-2 to TRBJ2-3; D uncertain. There are 14 residues in the CDR3. Between the trimmed V and J ends, which lost 8 bases and 0 bases, there was a span of 12 bases. CDR1 is SGHTA and CDR2 is FQGNSA in the germline V gene. CDR3 residues: CASARPDSTDTQYF. CDR3 nucleotides: TGTGCCAGCGCCCGTCCTGATAGCACAGATACGCAGTATTTT.

The gene calls are TRBV28 and TRBJ2-5, with D maybe TRBD1 (5 bases). V was clipped by 3 bases and J by 1 base, with 9 bases between them. CDR1 and CDR2 from the germline V gene are MDHEN and SYDVKM. The CDR3 sequence is 14 residues long. The CDR3 protein is CASSFHRPQETQYF. The CDR3 nucleotides read TGTGCCAGCAGTTTCCACAGGCCCCAAGAGACCCAGTACTTC.

In its sample, this clone was seen once. CDR3: CASSASGRRSYNEQFF. CDR3 sequence (DNA): TGTGCCAGTAGTGCTAGCGGGAGAAGGTCCTACAATGAGCAGTTCTTC. The chain couples TRBV19 to TRBJ2-1; 10 bases are shared with TRBD2. The junction had 5 bases not matched to a gene; V was cut back by 5 bases and J by 1 base. The CDR3 contains 16 residues. Germline CDR1 and CDR2: LNHDA and SQIVND (reference sequence).

This chain connects TRBV11-3 to TRBJ2-3; no clear D. Germline CDR1 and CDR2: SGHNT and YENEEA. The CDR3 runs to 14 residues. V was cut by 4 bases and J by 2 bases, with 10 bases left in between. CDR3 coding DNA: TGTGCCAGCAGCTCCAGCGAGCACACAGATACGCAGTATTTT. It encodes CASSSSEHTDTQYF.

This clone was found once. The chain joins TRBV5-6 to TRBJ1-1; a weak D match, TRBD1 (6 bases). V was pared by 4 bases and J by 5 bases, with 18 bases between. The V gene's germline CDR1 is SGHDT and CDR2 YYEEEE. The CDR3 spans 15 residues. The CDR3 here is CASSLGGGPGTEAFF. CDR3 sequence (DNA): TGTGCCAGCAGCCTCGGGGGGGGGCCGGGAACTGAAGCTTTCTTT.

The CDR3 DNA reads TGTGCCAGTAGCCTCCTCGAGACAAGATCCTATAATTCACCCCTCCACTTT. Protein product: CASSLLETRSYNSPLHF. The chain links TRBV19 to TRBJ1-6; D uncertain. Trimming cost V 6 bases and J 1 base, with 16 bases left between them. Germline lookup yields CDR1 LNHDA and CDR2 SQIVND (reference sequence). The length of the CDR3 is 17 residues.

V and J are TRBV2 and TRBJ2-1, with 8 bases identical to TRBD2. Germline V lookup: CDR1 SNHLY, CDR2 FYNNEI. Trimming cost V 2 bases and J 5 bases; bases outside gene matches: 11. The CDR3 extends over 17 amino acids. The CDR3 sequence: CASSEYPPGLVNNEQFF. Here the CDR3 DNA reads TGTGCCAGCAGTGAATATCCCCCGGGACTAGTGAACAATGAGCAGTTCTTC. Using reference TRBV2 and TRBJ2-1 for the parts outside the CDR3, the full variable domain is EPEVTQTPSHQVTQMGQEVILRCVPISNHLYFYWYRQILGQKVEFLVSFYNNEISEKSEIFDDQFSVERPDGSNFTLKIRSTKLEDSAMYFCASSEYPPGLVNNEQFFGPGTRLTVL.

The chain links TRBV10-3 to TRBJ2-7; no clear D. V was shortened by 10 bases and J by 4 bases, with 14 bases between the two germline ends. Germline assignment: CDR1 ENHRY and CDR2 SYGVKD. The CDR3 has 12 residues. CDR3 protein: CATLESGYEQYF. The CDR3 DNA is TGTGCCACCCTGGAAAGTGGGTACGAGCAGTACTTC.

This rearrangement joins TRBV25-1 to TRBJ2-1; the D gene is possibly TRBD1 (6 bases). From germline, CDR1 is MGHDK and CDR2 SYGVNS. V lost 5 bases to trimming and J lost 4 bases, with 18 bases between them. The CDR3 loop spans 16 amino acids. CDR3: CASSPLGAASYNEQFF. Written as DNA, the CDR3 is TGTGCCAGCAGTCCATTGGGGGCTGCTTCATACAATGAGCAGTTCTTC.

V is TRBV6-5 and J is TRBJ1-1, with no clear D. The V gene's germline CDR1 is MNHEY and CDR2 SVGAGI. V was shortened by 6 bases and J by 1 base, with 9 bases between the two germline ends. This CDR3 has 13 residues. CDR3 loop: CASRRLSNTEAFF. The CDR3 DNA is TGTGCCAGCAGGAGACTATCGAACACTGAAGCTTTCTTT.

The chain has TRBV28 and TRBJ2-7; 8 bases align to TRBD1. CDR3 length: 14 residues. Germline V CDR1 and CDR2: MDHEN, SYDVKM. The V gene end was trimmed by 2 bases and the J gene end by 3 bases; junction bases not matched to a gene: 3. The CDR3 nucleotides read TGTGCCAGCAGTTTACAGGGGGCACACTACGAGCAGTACTTC. Encoded protein: CASSLQGAHYEQYF.

The chain joins TRBV9 to TRBJ1-5; no definite D call. The CDR3 has 13 residues. V was shortened by 1 base and J by 5 bases, with 7 bases between the two germline ends. CDR1 and CDR2 from the germline V gene are SGDLS and YYNGEE. The CDR3 DNA is TGTGCCAGCAGCGTATTCGAGGATCAGCCCCAGCATTTT. Amino acids: CASSVFEDQPQHF.

Of note for this clone: This same CDR3 is encoded by further DNA sequences in the sample. The chain links TRBV24-1 to TRBJ2-3; TRBD1 might be the D (6 bases). This CDR3 has 13 residues. V lost 5 bases, J lost 3 bases, and 8 bases lay in between. Per the germline V gene, CDR1 is KGHDR and CDR2 is SFDVKD. The CDR3 loop reads CATSVGGTDTQYF. The CDR3, as DNA: TGTGCCACCAGTGTAGGGGGTACAGATACGCAGTATTTT.

The chain links TRBV11-2 to TRBJ2-3; the match to TRBD2 covers 8 bases. CDR1 and CDR2 from the germline V gene are SGHAT and FQNNGV. The CDR3 runs to 16 residues. V was clipped by 5 bases and J by 0 bases; unmatched bases: 7. The CDR3 nucleotides read TGTGCCAGCAGCACGGGGGAGCGGGGGAGCACAGATACGCAGTATTTT. Translating it yields CASSTGERGSTDTQYF.

The chain is built from TRBV5-1 and TRBJ2-1; 16 bases agree with TRBD2. Germline V gives CDR1 SGHRS, CDR2 YFSETQ. The CDR3 totals 19 residues. With V trimmed by 4 bases and J by 2 bases, 9 bases remained unmatched. The CDR3 region is CASSPGLAGGLTAYNEQFF. The CDR3 DNA follows: TGCGCCAGCAGCCCGGGACTAGCGGGGGGGCTTACGGCCTACAATGAGCAGTTCTTC.